This T cell receptor (beta chain) was captured in a study of beta chain features in type 1 diabetes. Broader study findings: In comparison with healthy donors, patients had naive, central memory and Treg TCRB repertoires that appeared more similar. Among patients with Type 1 diabetes, TCRB CDR3s were moderately but significantly shorter in every one of the four CD4+ subsets.

cDNA synthesis used the whole RNA isolate, giving expressed TCRB sequences. Some clones are missing from TCRdb's copy, which holds only in-frame ones; the method was immunoSEQ multiplex PCR. The data contain roughly 330,000 clones, roughly 11% of them singletons. V was trimmed by 8 bases and J by 2 bases, leaving 12 bases between them. CDR3 length: 14 residues. The V gene's germline CDR1 is KGHSH and CDR2 LQKENI. Points on this clone: Its specificity is unknown.

The TCR comes from a woman in her 30s in good health. The chain combines TRBV18 with TRBJ1-4; D not certain. The sample consisted of naive CD4+ T cells from blood. CDR3 sequence (DNA): TGTGCCAGCCGCGGTGGTGGCACTAATGAAAAACTGTTTTTT. Translation gives CASRGGGTNEKLFF. The variable domain in full, completed from reference TRBV18 and TRBJ1-4, reads NAGVMQNPRHLVRRRGQEARLRCSPMKGHSHVYWYRQLPEEGLKFMVYLQKENIIDESGMPKERFSAEFPKEGPSILRIQQVVRGDSAAYFCASRGGGTNEKLFFGSGTQLSVL.